This T cell receptor (beta chain) was sequenced for a study of CD8 T cells in Susac syndrome. When the RNA was reverse transcribed, random hexamers were used with an input of roughly 0.45 to 1 ug. MiXCR, run by TCRdb on the immunoSEQ multiplex PCR reads, gives a single entry per CDR3 protein. The sample lists 400,000 to 550,000 distinct CDR3 sequences; 75% to 90% were seen once. Sequenced input: CD8+ T cells from PBMCs. The clonotype comes from a human donor with multiple sclerosis.

DNA of the CDR3: TGTGCCAGCAGCCTGGGGACTAGCGGGAGGAATGAGCAGTTCTTC. Residues: CASSLGTSGRNEQFF. This rearrangement joins TRBV7-9 to TRBJ2-1; 15 nucleotides align to TRBD2. The V gene end was trimmed by 5 bases and the J gene end by 7 bases; junction bases not matched to a gene: 3. There are 15 residues in the CDR3. Germline values: CDR1 SEHNR, CDR2 FQNEAQ (reference sequence).